The text below deals with one T cell receptor (beta chain). Here immunoSEQ multiplex PCR was the method, and the copy in TCRdb shows in-frame clones only, minus some. Seen here are 400,000 or so clones, around nine tenths observed once, and the top ten hold less than 3.5%. The CDR3 covers 14 residues. Germline assignment: CDR1 SNHLY and CDR2 FYNNEI. J lost 4 bases, V lost 8 bases, and 10 bases had no gene match. These data are taken from a study of blood T cell repertoires in COVID-19. About the study: In each case, the material was cDNA or gDNA derived from T cells, B-cell-depleted T cells, or PBMCs.

This sequence originates from a human donor in a cohort sampled during active COVID-19. The chain combines TRBV2 with TRBJ2-5, with TRBD2 matching over 7 bases. Specimen: peripheral blood. The DNA of the CDR3 is TGTGCCAGCGGCGGGGGACCCCTCCGAGAGACCCAGTACTTC. Its protein is CASGGGPLRETQYF.